This T cell receptor beta chain was retrieved from a study of blood T cells in healthy people across ages. Roughly 10 milliliters was the volume of peripheral blood drawn from each donor. This CDR3 region has 14 residues. Germline loops: CDR1 DFQATT, CDR2 SNEGSKA (reference sequence). Deletions cut 5 bases from V and 5 bases from J, with 16 bases between. Through a sample-barcoded 5' primer and a J-beta primer mix, a second PCR was run for about 6 to 11 cycles. Each CDR3 protein is one row after TCRdb ran MiXCR on the 5' RACE reads. The profile shows approximately 680,000 distinct CDR3 sequences, roughly 32% of them singletons.

The sequencing sample was made of blood. V usage is TRBV20-1 and J usage is TRBJ2-1; D may be TRBD2 (5 bases). This sequence was found in a woman older than 75 in good health. CDR3 DNA: TGCAGTGCTTCGACTACCGTAAGGGACAATGAGCAGTTCTTC. It codes for CSASTTVRDNEQFF.